This TCR beta chain emerged from a study of T cells in Graves' hyperthyroidism and ophthalmopathy. There are many counts of this clonotype. This CDR3 spans 15 amino acids. Trimming pared 6 bases from V and 4 bases from J, leaving 13 bases between. RNA transcripts served as the template for amplifying TCR beta CDR3 regions. When the TCR CDR3 underwent first-round RT-PCR, the HTBI primer set was used. One entry per CDR3 protein results from TCRdb running MiXCR on the multiplex PCR reads. Of almost 250,000 distinct CDR3 sequences in the sample, about 24% were seen once. Disease duration was under 3 months in the ophthalmopathy patients, who also had a Clinical Activity Score of at least 3 and a NOSPECS grade of at least 4. Criteria for exclusion of patients were uncontrolled infection, other autoimmune disease, pregnancy or lactation.

The TCR sequence derives from a woman between 40 and 50 years old with Graves' ophthalmopathy. Input material: blood. J is TRBJ2-6 and V is TRBV12-3 or TRBV12-4, with D possibly matching TRBD2 (6 bases). As DNA, the CDR3 is TGTGCCAGCAGCCCCAGGGCGGGGGGGGCCAACGTCCTGACTTTC. Translated, it gives CASSPRAGGANVLTF.